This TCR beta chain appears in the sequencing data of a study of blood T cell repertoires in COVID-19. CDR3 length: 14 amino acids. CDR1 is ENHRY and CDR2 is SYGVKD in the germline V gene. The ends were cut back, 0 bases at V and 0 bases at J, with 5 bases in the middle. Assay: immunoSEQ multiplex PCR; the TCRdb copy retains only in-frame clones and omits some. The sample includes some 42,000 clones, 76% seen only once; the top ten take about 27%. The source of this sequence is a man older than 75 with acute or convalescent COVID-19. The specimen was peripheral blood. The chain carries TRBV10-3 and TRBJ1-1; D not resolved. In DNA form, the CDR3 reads TGTGCCATCAGTGAGTCGTCGGTGAACACTGAAGCTTTCTTT. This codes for CAISESSVNTEAFF.